The 21 T cell receptor beta chains presented below share a single source sample, sequenced in a study of memory CD4+ T cells and cytomegalovirus serostatus. The sort gate was single viable CD3+CD4+CD8-CD45RO+ cells for memory CD4+ T cells. Data came from immunoSEQ multiplex PCR; TCRdb stores just in-frame clones and leaves some out. The table lists approximately 88,000 clones, roughly 80% of them singletons. The sample was memory CD4+ T cells from blood. Source of these receptors: an adult in good health and CMV-seropositive.

The rearrangement links TRBV28 to TRBJ2-7; 10 bases align to TRBD2. The germline CDR1 and CDR2 sequences are MDHEN and SYDVKM. Unmatched junction bases numbered 8, after V lost 5 bases and J lost 4 bases. CDR3 size: 15 residues. CDR3 DNA sequence: TGTGCCAGCAGTCTTAGCGGGAGGCTCTTATACGAGCAGTACTTC. The encoded protein is CASSLSGRLLYEQYF.

V and J are TRBV7-9 and TRBJ1-1; D not resolved. Trimming took off 7 bases at V and 3 bases at J, with 12 bases between the two ends. The CDR3 contains 13 residues. The germline CDR1 and CDR2 sequences are SEHNR and FQNEAQ (reference sequence). Written as DNA, the CDR3 is TGTGCCAGCACAAGAACAACGGACACTGAAGCTTTCTTT. The encoded protein is CASTRTTDTEAFF.

The rearrangement uses TRBV18 and TRBJ1-1, with 7 bases matching TRBD1. The junction had 4 bases not matched to a gene; V was cut back by 2 bases and J by 4 bases. CDR3 size: 14 residues. Germline-derived CDR1 and CDR2 are KGHSH and LQKENI. The CDR3 here is CASSPSGGVTEAFF. CDR3 DNA sequence: TGTGCCAGCTCACCATCAGGGGGGGTCACTGAAGCTTTCTTT.

The chain employs TRBV7-2 and TRBJ2-3; 8 bases fit TRBD1. Germline V gives CDR1 SGHTA, CDR2 FQGNSA. This CDR3 spans 14 amino acids. V shed 4 bases, J shed 4 bases, and the junction held 4 bases outside the gene matches. The CDR3 nucleotides are TGTGCCAGCAGCTCGAGGACAGGGTCAGATACGCAGTATTTT. Residues: CASSSRTGSDTQYF.

This sequence joins TRBV19 and TRBJ2-1, with unresolved D. V lost 3 bases and J lost 8, with 14 bases in between. The CDR3 is 14 residues long. Germline V lookup: CDR1 LNHDA, CDR2 SQIVND (reference sequence). The CDR3 sequence is CASSIPAAADEQFF. CDR3 nucleotide sequence: TGTGCCAGTAGTATCCCCGCTGCAGCTGATGAGCAGTTCTTC.

The V and J genes are TRBV4-1 and TRBJ1-5; 7 positions match TRBD1. Germline V gene sequence: CDR1 MGHRA, CDR2 YSYEKL. The CDR3 has 15 residues. After removal of 4 bases from V and 7 bases from J, the junction contained 10 bases not matched to a gene. The CDR3 loop reads CASSPPTGNRQPQHF. The CDR3, as DNA: TGCGCCAGCAGCCCTCCGACAGGGAACAGGCAGCCCCAGCATTTT.

J is TRBJ1-5 and V is TRBV5-1, with 12 bases matching TRBD1. Germline CDR1 SGHRS, CDR2 YFSETQ. Unmatched junction bases numbered 13, after V lost 5 bases and J lost 7 bases. The length of the CDR3 is 17 residues. The CDR3 nucleotides read TGCGCCAGCAGTCCCGGGACAGGGGGCTCTTTCGGGCAGCCCCAGCATTTT. As protein: CASSPGTGGSFGQPQHF.

This clone came up once. The chain joins TRBV27 to TRBJ2-5; D remains ambiguous. Germline CDR1 MNHEY, CDR2 SMNVEV (reference sequence). The CDR3 has 14 amino acids. The V and J ends lost 4 bases and 7 bases respectively, with 16 bases between them. The CDR3 region is CASSSDKHEGTQYF. In nucleotides, the CDR3 is TGTGCCAGCAGTTCCGACAAACATGAAGGGACCCAGTACTTC.

The chain has TRBV4-3 and TRBJ2-5; 8 bases agree with TRBD2. From germline, CDR1 is LGHNA and CDR2 YSLEER. CDR3 size: 16 residues. The V segment lost 0 bases and the J segment 2 bases; nucleotides outside the gene matches: 5. This CDR3 reads CASSQDLASGQETQYF. The CDR3 DNA sequence: TGCGCCAGCAGCCAAGATCTAGCTAGCGGGCAAGAGACCCAGTACTTC.

This chain links TRBV9 with TRBJ2-3; D not resolved. Germline V gives CDR1 SGDLS, CDR2 YYNGEE. CDR3 length: 13 amino acids. With 1 base removed from V and 4 bases from J, the gap between germline ends came to 7 bases. CDR3 in amino acids: CASSVSIADTQYF. The CDR3 DNA is TGTGCCAGCAGCGTATCGATCGCAGATACGCAGTATTTT. Drawing the rest from reference TRBV9 and TRBJ2-3, the complete variable domain is DSGVTQTPKHLITATGQRVTLRCSPRSGDLSVYWYQQSLDQGLQFLIQYYNGEERAKGNILERFSAQQFPDLHSELNLSSLELGDSALYFCASSVSIADTQYFGPGTRLTVL.

This clone showed up just once. The J gene is TRBJ1-4, the V gene TRBV5-6; 7 nucleotides align to TRBD1. J was trimmed by 8 bases and V by 2 bases; bases with no gene match: 6. The CDR3 contains 14 residues. Germline loops: CDR1 SGHDT, CDR2 YYEEEE. The DNA of the CDR3 is TGTGCCAGCAGCTTAATAGGGGGCAGGGAAAAACTGTTTTTT. It codes for CASSLIGGREKLFF.

The rearrangement links TRBV4-1 to TRBJ2-7; D unclear. V was trimmed by 3 bases and J by 0 bases, leaving 9 bases between them. This CDR3 contains 14 residues. The germline V gene encodes CDR1 MGHRA and CDR2 YSYEKL. CDR3 in amino acids: CASSQPQNSYEQYF. Written as DNA, the CDR3 is TGCGCCAGCAGCCAGCCACAGAACTCCTACGAGCAGTACTTC.

The chain has TRBV19 and TRBJ1-5; 8 nucleotides agree with TRBD1. Germline V gene sequence: CDR1 LNHDA, CDR2 SQIVND (reference sequence). Trimming cost V 4 bases and J 2 bases; bases outside gene matches: 7. The CDR3 runs to 16 residues. The CDR3 nucleotides are TGTGCCAGTAGTACCTGGACAGGGAGAGGCAATCAGCCCCAGCATTTT. It translates to CASSTWTGRGNQPQHF.

The chain links TRBV11-2 to TRBJ2-5, with 10 bases identical to TRBD2. After removal of 3 bases from V and 4 bases from J, the junction contained 11 bases not matched to a gene. In germline, CDR1 is SGHAT, CDR2 FQNNGV. This CDR3 comprises 17 residues. CDR3 sequence: CASSFQASGSFLETQYF. The CDR3 DNA sequence: TGTGCCAGCAGCTTCCAGGCTAGCGGGAGTTTTCTAGAGACCCAGTACTTC.

V is TRBV28 and J is TRBJ2-7, with D perhaps matching TRBD1 (6 bases). V lost 3 bases and J lost 0, with 18 bases in between. The CDR3 consists of 17 residues. Germline V lookup: CDR1 MDHEN, CDR2 SYDVKM. The CDR3 sequence is CASSFLLAGDTSYEQYF. As DNA, the CDR3 is TGTGCCAGCAGTTTCCTACTGGCAGGGGACACCTCCTACGAGCAGTACTTC.

The gene calls are TRBV11-2 and TRBJ2-5; 7 bases fit TRBD1. Germline V gives CDR1 SGHAT, CDR2 FQNNGV. The CDR3 is made up of 11 amino acids. With 5 bases clipped from V and 13 bases from J, the junction kept 7 bases outside the gene matches. This CDR3 is CASSPGRTGYF. CDR3 DNA: TGTGCCAGCAGCCCGGGACGGACAGGGTACTTC.

This clone has only one observation. The chain has TRBV27 and TRBJ2-7; D is undetermined. The V end was cut by 3 bases, the J end by 3 bases, with 9 bases between. The CDR3 loop spans 13 amino acids. Germline CDR1 is MNHEY and CDR2 is SMNVEV (reference sequence). The CDR3 DNA reads as TGTGCCAGCAGTTTTAAGGTTGGCTACGAGCAGTACTTC. This translates into CASSFKVGYEQYF.

The chain couples TRBV28 to TRBJ2-1; TRBD2 matches at 11 bases. This CDR3 region has 15 residues. Per germline, CDR1 MDHEN and CDR2 SYDVKM. V shed 5 bases, J shed 3 bases, and the junction held 3 bases outside the gene matches. The CDR3 loop is CASSQTSGVYNEQFF. The CDR3 nucleotides read TGTGCCAGCAGTCAGACTAGCGGGGTCTACAATGAGCAGTTCTTC. The whole variable domain, filled in from reference TRBV28 and TRBJ2-1, reads DVKVTQSSRYLVKRTGEKVFLECVQDMDHENMFWYRQDPGLGLRLIYFSYDVKMKEKGDIPEGYSVSREKKERFSLILESASTNQTSMYLCASSQTSGVYNEQFFGPGTRLTVL.

V usage is TRBV5-6 and J usage is TRBJ1-1; the D gene is possibly TRBD1 (6 bases). Germline assignment: CDR1 SGHDT and CDR2 YYEEEE. The CDR3 loop spans 13 amino acids. V was shortened by 1 base and J by 6 bases, with 10 bases between the two germline ends. CDR3 nucleotides: TGTGCCAGCAGCTTGATTGACAGGCCTGAAGCTTTCTTT. This codes for CASSLIDRPEAFF.

With respect to this clone: Other DNA sequences in this specimen translate into the identical CDR3. The chain has TRBV7-9 and TRBJ2-2; no clear D. The CDR3 spans 12 residues. Germline V gene lookup returns CDR1 SEHNR and CDR2 FQNEAQ (reference sequence). V shed 5 bases and J shed 1 base, with 2 bases lying between them. CDR3 region: CASSLNTGELFF. The CDR3 DNA follows: TGTGCCAGCAGCCTGAACACCGGGGAGCTGTTTTTT.

The chain couples TRBV9 to TRBJ2-1, with D uncertain. V dropped 0 bases and J dropped 7 bases, with 8 bases sitting between them. Germline values: CDR1 SGDLS, CDR2 YYNGEE. The CDR3 length is 13 residues. CDR3 nucleotide sequence: TGTGCCAGCAGCGTAGTCCCCGGGAATGAGCAGTTCTTC. Translating gives CASSVVPGNEQFF.